This is a list of T cell receptor beta chains from one sample in a study of blood T cells in healthy people across ages. TCRdb fed the 5' RACE reads into MiXCR, producing one record per CDR3 protein. Of about 540,000 distinct CDR3 sequences listed, less than 25% are singletons. The data also belong to a second study, concerning T cells of mothers and their children.

What was sequenced was blood. These TCRs come from a boy under 18 in good health. Both conserved end residues are part of each CDR3. A D gene is named only where the DNA matches it firmly. Not all rows give a size; the values are once, few, many and, for expanded clones, a class.

d_call j_call v_call clone_size cdr3_aa cdr3_nt
- TRBJ2-7 TRBV20-1 few CSVPRANSYEQYF TGCAGTGTACCCCGGGCGAACTCCTACGAGCAGTACTTC
- TRBJ2-7 TRBV28 - CASSLKGVLAYEQYF TGTGCCAGCAGTTTAAAAGGGGTCCTCGCCTACGAGCAGTACTTC
TRBD2 TRBJ2-2 TRBV5-6 few CASSDSTGTSFWTGELFF TGTGCCAGCAGCGACTCAACTGGGACTAGCTTTTGGACCGGGGAGCTGTTTTTT
- TRBJ1-5 TRBV6-5 - CASSSRKVYSNQPQHF TGTGCCAGCAGTTCCCGCAAAGTCTATAGCAATCAGCCCCAGCATTTT
- TRBJ1-2 TRBV28 - CASSLQGINYGYTF TGTGCCAGCAGTTTACAGGGGATTAACTATGGCTACACCTTC
- TRBJ2-6 TRBV9 - CASSVDGRGANVLTF TGTGCCAGCAGCGTAGATGGACGGGGGGCCAACGTCCTGACTTTC
- TRBJ1-1 TRBV5-1 few CASSGEDGRNTEAFF TGCGCCAGCAGCGGGGAGGACGGGAGGAACACTGAAGCTTTCTTT
- TRBJ1-2 TRBV20-1 - CSARDRTVYGHTF TGCAGTGCTAGAGATCGAACAGTCTATGGCCACACCTTC
- TRBJ2-7 TRBV7-9 - CASSYGGDEQYF TGTGCCAGCAGCTACGGAGGGGACGAGCAGTACTTC
TRBD2 TRBJ2-5 TRBV12-3/TRBV12-4 many CASSLGLAGVETQYF TGTGCCAGCAGCTTAGGACTAGCGGGAGTGGAGACCCAGTACTTC
TRBD1 TRBJ2-1 TRBV15 few CATSRVFGQGYNEQFF TGTGCCACCAGCAGAGTTTTCGGACAGGGGTACAATGAGCAGTTCTTC
TRBD2 TRBJ2-4 TRBV2 few CAGGEENIQYF TGTGCCGGGGGGGAGGAAAACATTCAGTACTTC
- TRBJ2-7 TRBV7-2 many CASSLSAGSVSSYEQYF TGTGCCAGCAGCTTATCAGCGGGCTCCGTAAGCTCCTACGAGCAGTACTTC